The 20 T cell receptor beta chains below all came from one sample that was sequenced in a study of shared clonotypes between healthy human individuals. Some clones are missing from TCRdb's copy, which holds only in-frame ones; the method was immunoSEQ multiplex PCR. The sample lists more than 2,000,000 clones; roughly nine tenths were seen once. The specimen was naive CD4+ T cells sorted from blood. This sample's subset: CD45RA+ positively selected. All receptors come from a young man in good health.

The chain is built from TRBV6-6 and TRBJ2-7; D gene unclear. Between the trimmed V and J ends, which lost 2 bases and 2 bases, there was a span of 10 bases. Germline CDR1 is MNHNY and CDR2 is SVGAGI (reference sequence). The length of the CDR3 is 14 residues. The CDR3 protein is CASSYGVAAYEQYF. CDR3 DNA: TGTGCCAGCAGTTACGGGGTTGCAGCCTACGAGCAGTACTTC.

V is TRBV5-1 and J is TRBJ1-4, with 9 bases aligning to TRBD1. CDR3 length: 16 residues. The germline V gene encodes CDR1 SGHRS and CDR2 YFSETQ. The junction had 8 bases not matched to a gene; V was cut back by 6 bases and J by 2 bases. The CDR3 loop reads CASTLGGTGTNEKLFF. The CDR3 coding sequence is TGCGCCAGCACCCTAGGCGGGACAGGGACTAATGAAAAACTGTTTTTT.

On this clone itself: The same CDR3 also results from other DNA sequences found in this sample. The V call is TRBV6-5, the J call TRBJ2-2, with D unclear. Germline V lookup: CDR1 MNHEY, CDR2 SVGAGI. The V gene lost 3 bases and the J gene lost 5 bases, with 7 bases spanning the gap. CDR3 length: 13 amino acids. DNA of the CDR3: TGTGCCAGCAGTTATTTGGGGACCGGGGAGCTGTTTTTT. Amino acid sequence: CASSYLGTGELFF.

The chain employs TRBV5-1 and TRBJ2-1; 8 positions match TRBD2. Trimming at V came to 4 bases and at J to 9 bases, leaving 15 bases not matched to a gene. This CDR3 is built from 16 residues. CDR1 and CDR2 from the germline V gene are SGHRS and YFSETQ. CDR3 amino acids: CASSQLTAGGGGEQFF. The CDR3 coding sequence is TGCGCCAGCAGCCAGCTCACCGCGGGGGGTGGTGGTGAGCAGTTCTTC.

V and J are TRBV18 and TRBJ1-4, with D maybe TRBD1 (6 bases). Germline CDR1 and CDR2: KGHSH and LQKENI. V was shortened by 6 bases and J by 6 bases, with 17 bases between the two germline ends. The CDR3 contains 15 residues. CDR3 in amino acids: CASSVSTGRDEKLFF. In nucleotides, the CDR3 is TGTGCCAGCTCCGTGAGTACAGGGCGTGATGAAAAACTGTTTTTT. The full variable domain, in which reference TRBV18 and TRBJ1-4 provide the parts outside the CDR3, is NAGVMQNPRHLVRRRGQEARLRCSPMKGHSHVYWYRQLPEEGLKFMVYLQKENIIDESGMPKERFSAEFPKEGPSILRIQQVVRGDSAAYFCASSVSTGRDEKLFFGSGTQLSVL.

The J gene is TRBJ1-2, the V gene TRBV10-1; D is possibly TRBD1 (6 bases). This CDR3 is 14 amino acids long. Germline lookup yields CDR1 WNHNN and CDR2 SYGVQD (reference sequence). Trimming removed 4 bases at V and 6 bases at J, with 15 bases between. The CDR3 spells CASSVTGHVDGYTF. In nucleotides, the CDR3 is TGCGCCAGCAGTGTGACAGGCCACGTTGATGGCTACACCTTC.

The chain carries TRBV7-9 and TRBJ2-7; 10 nucleotides agree with TRBD2. The CDR3 length is 14 residues. The V segment lost 7 bases and the J segment 1 base; nucleotides outside the gene matches: 4. Germline V gene lookup returns CDR1 SEHNR and CDR2 FQNEAQ (reference sequence). CDR3 sequence (DNA): TGTGCCAGCAACCTAGCGGGAGAATCCTACGAGCAGTACTTC. It encodes CASNLAGESYEQYF.

The CDR3 loop is CASSLARGGNQPQHF. For the CDR3, the DNA is TGTGCCAGCAGTTTGGCCAGGGGAGGCAATCAGCCCCAGCATTTT. The chain carries TRBV27 and TRBJ1-5; TRBD1 is a possible D gene (6 bases). Germline CDR1 MNHEY, CDR2 SMNVEV (reference sequence). The CDR3 has 15 amino acids. V was shortened by 3 bases and J by 2 bases, with 11 bases between the two germline ends.

V gene TRBV7-2 combines with J gene TRBJ2-3, with 10 bases that match TRBD2. Per germline, CDR1 SGHTA and CDR2 FQGNSA. This CDR3 region has 14 residues. J lost 4 bases, V lost 10 bases, and 8 bases had no gene match. The CDR3 protein is CATKLAGYSDTQYF. As DNA, the CDR3 is TGTGCCACCAAACTAGCGGGATACTCAGATACGCAGTATTTT.

The rearrangement uses TRBV14 and TRBJ2-3; no clear D gene. CDR1 is SGHDN and CDR2 is FVKESK in the germline V gene. V was pared by 0 bases and J by 1 base, with 8 bases between. The length of the CDR3 is 15 residues. The DNA of the CDR3 is TGTGCCAGCAGCCAAGACCTGGTCGGCACAGATACGCAGTATTTT. Protein product: CASSQDLVGTDTQYF. Together with reference TRBV14 and TRBJ2-3, the CDR3 gives the full variable domain: EAGVTQFPSHSVIEKGQTVTLRCDPISGHDNLYWYRRVMGKEIKFLLHFVKESKQDESGMPNNRFLAERTGGTYSTLKVQPAELEDSGVYFCASSQDLVGTDTQYFGPGTRLTVL.

V is TRBV6-5 and J is TRBJ2-1, with D perhaps TRBD1 (5 bases). CDR1 MNHEY and CDR2 SVGAGI come from the germline V gene. The ends were cut back, 2 bases at V and 8 bases at J, with 13 bases in the middle. The CDR3 is 14 residues long. Here the CDR3 reads CASSYRQGRHEQFF. The CDR3 DNA sequence: TGTGCCAGCAGTTACCGGCAGGGCCGACATGAGCAGTTCTTC.

For this clone: A clone one base away is much larger, so this may be a read error. The rearrangement uses TRBV21-1 and TRBJ1-5. TRBV21-1 is described as a pseudogene. The CDR3 is 11 amino acids. Written as DNA, the CDR3 is TGTGCCAGCCGGAGCAATCAGCCCCAGCATTTT. Protein sequence: CASRSNQPQHF.

The chain employs TRBV4-1 and TRBJ2-5, with TRBD1 matching over 7 bases. Trimming cost V 2 bases and J 0 bases; bases outside gene matches: 6. The CDR3 is 16 amino acids. Germline V lookup: CDR1 MGHRA, CDR2 YSYEKL. This CDR3 reads CASSQSRDSYQETQYF. The CDR3 DNA sequence: TGCGCCAGCAGCCAAAGTCGGGACAGCTACCAAGAGACCCAGTACTTC.

V gene TRBV29-1 combines with J gene TRBJ2-1; 10 bases line up with TRBD2. V trimming: 6 bases; J trimming: 8 bases; junction bases outside the gene matches: 4. Germline V lookup: CDR1 SQVTM, CDR2 ANQGSEA. The CDR3 runs to 12 residues. In DNA, the CDR3 is TGCAGCGTGGTAGCGGGAGGCGATGAGCAGTTCTTC. Its protein product is CSVVAGGDEQFF.

Details on this clone: Mismatch with germline at one junction end may stem from a read error. V gene TRBV7-7 combines with J gene TRBJ2-3, with TRBD2 matching over 12 bases. The germline V gene encodes CDR1 SSHAT and CDR2 FNYEAQ (reference sequence). The length of the CDR3 is 14 residues. CDR3 sequence reads: CASSAGLAGDTQYF. Written as DNA, the CDR3 is TGTGCTAGCAGCGCGGGACTAGCGGGAGATACGCAGTATTTT.

This clone occurred once. This chain connects TRBV14 to TRBJ2-7; 8 bases are a match to TRBD2. Per the germline V gene, CDR1 is SGHDN and CDR2 is FVKESK. The CDR3 totals 14 residues. Trimming cost V 10 bases and J 2 bases; bases outside gene matches: 10. The CDR3 DNA follows: TGTGCCAACTCATCGACTAGCGACACCTACGAGCAGTACTTC. As protein: CANSSTSDTYEQYF.

This chain uses TRBV15 with TRBJ2-2; no clear D gene. The CDR3 consists of 13 residues. V lost 5 bases, J lost 6 bases, and 10 bases lay in between. Germline lookup yields CDR1 LNHNV and CDR2 YYDKDF (reference sequence). The CDR3 region is CATSRGVPGELFF. The CDR3 DNA reads TGTGCCACCAGCCGTGGAGTACCCGGGGAGCTGTTTTTT.

This chain joins TRBV21-1 and TRBJ2-7; the table gives TRBD1 as D, unverified against the DNA. TRBV21-1 is a pseudogene. The CDR3 contains 16 residues. The CDR3 reads CASSRLRDTVRYEQYF. The CDR3 DNA sequence: TGTGCCAGCAGCCGCCTCAGGGACACTGTGAGGTACGAGCAGTACTTC.

V usage is TRBV19 and J usage is TRBJ2-5; TRBD2 agrees at 9 bases. After removal of 5 bases from V and 4 bases from J, the junction contained 11 bases not matched to a gene. CDR1 LNHDA and CDR2 SQIVND come from the germline V gene (reference sequence). The CDR3 spans 16 residues. The CDR3 sequence is CASSSTLLAGPETQYF. The CDR3 DNA is TGTGCCAGTAGTTCCACCCTCCTAGCGGGACCAGAGACCCAGTACTTC.

As to this clone: Other DNA sequences from this sample encode an identical CDR3 as well. The chain links TRBV5-1 to TRBJ2-5, with TRBD1 identical over 8 bases. The CDR3 runs to 14 residues. The ends lost 4 bases at V and 1 base at J; junction bases unmatched: 3. Germline assignment: CDR1 SGHRS and CDR2 YFSETQ. Here the CDR3 reads CASSPGQGQETQYF. In DNA, the CDR3 is TGCGCCAGCAGCCCCGGACAGGGCCAAGAGACCCAGTACTTC.